This TCR beta chain was recovered during a study of CD8 T cells in Susac syndrome. Study results and caveats: As the study acknowledged, the number of individuals in its TCR sequencing and HLA analysis was relatively small.

In germline, CDR1 is SEHNR, CDR2 FQNEAQ (reference sequence). J was trimmed by 6 bases and V by 3 bases; bases with no gene match: 4. The CDR3 consists of 13 residues. It was with random hexamers that about 0.45 to 1 ug RNA was reverse transcribed. One entry per CDR3 protein results from TCRdb running MiXCR on the immunoSEQ multiplex PCR reads. Here the sample spans around 300,000 distinct CDR3 sequences, 75% to 85% being singletons. Concerning this clonotype: Its specificity is unknown.

The chain uses TRBV7-9 and TRBJ2-7, with 8 nucleotides matching TRBD1. The TCR originated in a human donor with multiple sclerosis. The sample consisted of CD8+ T cells from PBMCs. The CDR3 spells CASSLGGQAEQYF. CDR3 coding DNA: TGTGCCAGCAGCTTGGGGGGACAGGCCGAGCAGTACTTC. The variable domain in full, completed from reference TRBV7-9 and TRBJ2-7, reads DTGVSQNPRHKITKRGQNVTFRCDPISEHNRLYWYRQTLGQGPEFLTYFQNEAQLEKSRLLSDRFSAERPKGSFSTLEIQRTEQGDSAMYLCASSLGGQAEQYFGPGTRLTVT.